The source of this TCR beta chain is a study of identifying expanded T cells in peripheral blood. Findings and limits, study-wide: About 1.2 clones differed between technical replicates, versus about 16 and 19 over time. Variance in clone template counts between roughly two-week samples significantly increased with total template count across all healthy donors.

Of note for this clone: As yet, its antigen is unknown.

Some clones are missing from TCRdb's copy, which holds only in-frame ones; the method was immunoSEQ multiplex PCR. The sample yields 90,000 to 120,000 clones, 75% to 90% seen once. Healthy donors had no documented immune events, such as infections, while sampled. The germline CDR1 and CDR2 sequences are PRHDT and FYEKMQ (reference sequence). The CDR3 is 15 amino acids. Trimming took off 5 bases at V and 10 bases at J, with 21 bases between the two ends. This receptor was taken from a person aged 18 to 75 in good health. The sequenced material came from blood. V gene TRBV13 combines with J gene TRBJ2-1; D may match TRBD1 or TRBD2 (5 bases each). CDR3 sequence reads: CASSQGTLPTLEQFF. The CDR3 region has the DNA TGTGCCAGCAGCCAAGGGACCTTACCTACTTTAGAGCAGTTCTTC.